These T cell receptor beta chains were read from a single sample in a study of monozygotic twins with inflammatory bowel disease. TCRdb reprocessed the 5' RACE reads and stores each CDR3 protein as one record, lacking DNA. The record lists 110,000 to 150,000 distinct CDR3 sequences, of which the ten most abundant hold approximately 1.2%. Input material: blood. The receptors derive from a human donor with ulcerative colitis or Crohn's disease, or a healthy co-twin of an affected twin (not recorded which). Both conserved end residues are part of each CDR3.

>TRBV4-1|TRBJ2-3
CASSQETSSTDTQYF
>TRBV6-1|TRBJ2-7
CASFDGSSSYEQYF
>TRBV29-1|TRBJ2-2
CSVRDRSNTGELFF
>TRBV12-3/TRBV12-4|TRBJ2-7
CASRPGAGYEQYF
>TRBV19|TRBJ1-1
CASSRGTGSRTEAFF
>TRBV28|TRBJ2-3
CASSSQIAGGETQYF
>TRBV6-5|TRBJ2-7
CASSYSGRDNSYEQYF
>TRBV7-2|TRBJ2-1
CASSPKDTYNEQFF
>TRBV5-1|TRBJ1-1
CASSEQGDTEAFF
>TRBV7-3|TRBJ1-6
CASSLGPQRSPLHF
>TRBV6-5|TRBJ1-2
CASSYSRQGTNYGYTF
>TRBV2|TRBJ2-7
CASQGAGRWYEQYF
>TRBV28|TRBJ2-7
CASQTRVYEQYF
>TRBV5-6|TRBJ1-1
CASRRQGIEDSTEAFF
>TRBV5-1|TRBJ2-5
CASSPTSRQETQYF
>TRBV10-3|TRBJ1-2
CAISDPGQESYGYTF
>TRBV4-1|TRBJ1-5
CASSQVGSGRVGIGRFNQPQHF
>TRBV7-9|TRBJ2-7
CASSLEQVTYEQYF
>TRBV24-1|TRBJ1-1
CATFSGGPNTEAFF
>TRBV5-1|TRBJ2-1
CASSLDRAGNEQFF
>TRBV7-3|TRBJ1-1
CASSLNRGAAEAFF
>TRBV29-1|TRBJ2-7
CSVIIQGSHEQYF
>TRBV20-1|TRBJ1-1
CSAGQNTEAFF
>TRBV27|TRBJ2-7
CASSFSQGLGNEQYF
>TRBV28|TRBJ1-4
CASSSPGPINEKLFF
>TRBV28|TRBJ2-5
CASSLKTGWETQYF
>TRBV29-1|TRBJ2-7
CSVAGTTYEQYF
>TRBV4-1|TRBJ1-5
CASSQGVGGSNQPQHF
>TRBV4-3|TRBJ1-6
CASCRDDNSPLHF
>TRBV18|TRBJ1-1
CASSPTVTGEAFF
>TRBV20-1|TRBJ1-1
CSAANRARGTEAFF
>TRBV19|TRBJ1-5
CASKRRVDQPQHF
>TRBV7-3|TRBJ2-7
CASSPSGTSYEQYF
>TRBV29-1|TRBJ2-7
CSVEGASSEQYF
>TRBV6-1|TRBJ2-1
CASRQTGGGPYNEQFF
>TRBV6-2/TRBV6-3|TRBJ1-2
CASSSYPQGYGYTF
>TRBV4-3|TRBJ2-1
CASSQDKRYYNEQFF
>TRBV20-1|TRBJ1-4
CSAAAGEGGENEKLFF
>TRBV27|TRBJ1-1
CASSLSGAREAFF
>TRBV4-1|TRBJ2-2
CASSQEGGLVNTGELFF